Here is one TCR beta chain with its context. Its specificity is unknown. It was with 60 Vbeta and 13 Jbeta primers that the PCR ran. Per the study methods: In a later analysis, some 80 million unique TCR beta chains included roughly 11 million shared by two or more donors. Using immunoSEQ multiplex PCR, the repertoire was profiled, and TCRdb retains in-frame clones only, with some absent. For V, J and clone size, that table is used; D and trimming come from the DNA. The data hold just over 60,000 clones, with around 87% observed a single time. This entry belongs to a study of cytomegalovirus exposure and HLA in healthy donors. General study results and limits: TRBV6-2, TRBV6-3 and some other V segments were excluded as indistinguishable. Versus the roughly 640-donor mean, an Asian-associated ancestry cluster reportedly showed fewer N-insertions in a later analysis. According to an earlier analysis, most TCR beta V segments yielded productive rearrangements about 90% or about 30% of the time.

The germline CDR1 and CDR2 sequences are LNHDA and SQIVND (reference sequence). This CDR3 region has 14 residues. V was pared by 5 bases and J by 7 bases, with 14 bases between. The source of this sequence is a man between 18 and 29 years old in good health and CMV-seronegative. Source material: PBMCs. The chain links TRBV19 to TRBJ2-2, with D possibly TRBD1 on 6 matching bases. CDR3 sequence reads: CASSLTGSFGELFF. In nucleotides, the CDR3 is TGTGCCAGTAGTCTCACAGGGTCTTTCGGGGAGCTGTTTTTT.